These 11 T cell receptor beta chains originate from one sample sequenced in a study of siplizumab effects on memory and regulatory T cells. TCRdb keeps only in-frame clones here, not all; method: immunoSEQ multiplex PCR. This table has some 52,000 clones, 95% to 97% appearing once. The sequencing input was naive CD4+ T cells sorted from blood. The source is a human donor in good health.

The chain has TRBV6-5 and TRBJ1-4, with D hard to call. Deletions cut 6 bases from V and 4 bases from J, with 9 bases between. From germline, CDR1 is MNHEY and CDR2 SVGAGI. The CDR3 runs to 13 residues. CDR3 loop: CASSPRLNEKLFF. DNA for the CDR3: TGTGCCAGCAGCCCCCGACTTAATGAAAAACTGTTTTTT.

CDR3 amino acids: CASSLGTDGYGYTF. Written as DNA, the CDR3 is TGCGCCAGCAGCTTGGGGACAGACGGTTATGGCTACACCTTC. This chain links TRBV5-1 with TRBJ1-2; the D gene is possibly TRBD1 (6 bases). CDR1 SGHRS and CDR2 YFSETQ come from the germline V gene. V lost 0 bases and J lost 5, with 11 bases in between. This CDR3 is 14 amino acids long.

The chain uses TRBV15 and TRBJ1-4, with TRBD1 identical over 10 bases. The J segment lost 6 bases and the V segment lost 1 base, leaving 2 bases of the junction unmatched. Looked up from germline, CDR1 is LNHNV and CDR2 is YYDKDF (reference sequence). The CDR3 has 15 amino acids. The CDR3 DNA reads as TGTGCCACCAGCAGAGGTGGGACAGGGGATGAAAAACTGTTTTTT. This gives the protein CATSRGGTGDEKLFF.

The chain joins TRBV5-4 to TRBJ2-1, with D perhaps being TRBD1 or TRBD2 (6 bases each). V dropped 2 bases and J dropped 4 bases, with 13 bases sitting between them. CDR3 size: 15 residues. CDR1 and CDR2 from the germline V gene are SGHNT and YYREEE (reference sequence). The CDR3 DNA sequence: TGTGCCAGCAGCTTAGGTGGGGGGCCGTACAATGAGCAGTTCTTC. Translation: CASSLGGGPYNEQFF.

V usage is TRBV28 and J usage is TRBJ2-5, with D possibly matching TRBD1 (6 bases). Germline V gene lookup returns CDR1 MDHEN and CDR2 SYDVKM. V dropped 5 bases and J dropped 0 bases, with 19 bases sitting between them. The CDR3 is 17 amino acids. The CDR3 nucleotides read TGTGCCAGCAGTGCGGACAGAGGACCCCATTACCAAGAGACCCAGTACTTC. The encoded protein is CASSADRGPHYQETQYF.

This chain links TRBV2 with TRBJ1-1; a weak D match, TRBD1 (5 bases). Trimming took off 6 bases at V and 5 bases at J, with 13 bases between the two ends. CDR3 length: 13 residues. Germline V gene sequence: CDR1 SNHLY, CDR2 FYNNEI. The CDR3 is CASSPQGGTEAFF. The CDR3 DNA is TGTGCCAGCAGCCCCCAGGGAGGGACTGAAGCTTTCTTT.

The chain combines TRBV6-6 with TRBJ1-4; D remains unclear. Trimming removed 6 bases at V and 8 bases at J, with 10 bases between. CDR1 is MNHNY and CDR2 is SVGAGI in the germline V gene (reference sequence). The CDR3 spans 12 residues. For the CDR3, the DNA is TGTGCCAGCAGAACCAGCCAAGAAAAACTGTTTTTT. This translates into CASRTSQEKLFF.

A few counts support this clone. The CDR3 loop is CASSHVTRGAGANVLTF. CDR3 nucleotides: TGCGCCAGCAGCCACGTAACGCGGGGGGCTGGGGCCAACGTCCTGACTTTC. The V and J genes are TRBV4-1 and TRBJ2-6; 8 bases are a match to TRBD2. The germline V gene has CDR1 MGHRA and CDR2 YSYEKL. This CDR3 is 17 amino acids long. The trim removed 3 bases at V and 2 bases at J, leaving 6 bases unmatched.

The chain joins TRBV7-9 to TRBJ2-7; maybe TRBD1 (5 bases). In germline, CDR1 is SEHNR, CDR2 FQNEAQ (reference sequence). The V and J ends lost 5 bases and 6 bases respectively, with 14 bases between them. This CDR3 is 13 amino acids long. CDR3 in DNA: TGTGCCAGCAGCCCAGACAGTCGGGTCGAGCAGTACTTC. It encodes CASSPDSRVEQYF. The complete variable domain, with remaining parts taken from reference TRBV7-9 and TRBJ2-7, reads DTGVSQNPRHKITKRGQNVTFRCDPISEHNRLYWYRQTLGQGPEFLTYFQNEAQLEKSRLLSDRFSAERPKGSFSTLEIQRTEQGDSAMYLCASSPDSRVEQYFGPGTRLTVT.

The chain employs TRBV10-1 and TRBJ2-5; 9 bases line up with TRBD2. V lost 2 bases and J lost 4; bases outside the gene matches: 11. From germline, CDR1 is WNHNN and CDR2 SYGVQD (reference sequence). The CDR3 is made up of 17 amino acids. CDR3 bases: TGCGCCAGCAGTGAGCGACGGGGACTAGCTTACCGAGAGACCCAGTACTTC. Translation: CASSERRGLAYRETQYF.

The chain couples TRBV7-8 to TRBJ2-6; D is undetermined. V was cut by 1 base and J by 0 bases, with 4 bases left in between. The CDR3 totals 15 residues. CDR1 and CDR2 (germline): SGHVS, FQNEAQ. For the CDR3, the DNA is TGTGCCAGCAGCTTAGACACCTCTGGGGCCAACGTCCTGACTTTC. This encodes CASSLDTSGANVLTF.